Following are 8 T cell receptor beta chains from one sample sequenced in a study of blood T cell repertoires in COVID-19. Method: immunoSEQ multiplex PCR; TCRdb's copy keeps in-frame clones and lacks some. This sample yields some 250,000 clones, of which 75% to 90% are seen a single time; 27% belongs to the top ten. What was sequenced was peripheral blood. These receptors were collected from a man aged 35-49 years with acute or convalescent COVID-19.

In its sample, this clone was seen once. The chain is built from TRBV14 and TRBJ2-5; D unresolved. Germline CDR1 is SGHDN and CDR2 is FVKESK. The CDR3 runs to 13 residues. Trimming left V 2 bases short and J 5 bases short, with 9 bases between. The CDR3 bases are TGTGCCAGCAGCCAAAGACTGCGGGAGACCCAGTACTTC. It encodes CASSQRLRETQYF.

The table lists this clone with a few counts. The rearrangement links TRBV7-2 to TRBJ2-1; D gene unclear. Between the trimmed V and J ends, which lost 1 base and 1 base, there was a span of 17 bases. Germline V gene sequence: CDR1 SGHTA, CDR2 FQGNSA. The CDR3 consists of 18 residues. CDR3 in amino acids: CASSLGFKTVRSYNEQFF. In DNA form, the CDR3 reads TGTGCCAGCAGCTTAGGTTTCAAAACGGTACGGTCCTACAATGAGCAGTTCTTC.

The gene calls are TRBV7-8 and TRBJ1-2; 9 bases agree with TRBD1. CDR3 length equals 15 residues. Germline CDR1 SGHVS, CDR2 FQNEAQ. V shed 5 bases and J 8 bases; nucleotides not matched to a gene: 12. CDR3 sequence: CASSPRDRALVGYTF. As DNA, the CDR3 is TGTGCCAGCAGCCCCCGGGACAGGGCCCTCGTAGGCTACACCTTC.

CDR3 in amino acids: CASSQDVPGGGNEQFF. As DNA, the CDR3 is TGCGCCAGCAGCCAAGATGTTCCAGGGGGCGGAAATGAGCAGTTCTTC. This chain connects TRBV4-3 to TRBJ2-1, with 8 positions matching TRBD1. The CDR3 extends over 16 amino acids. The V gene end was trimmed by 0 bases and the J gene end by 7 bases; junction bases not matched to a gene: 8. CDR1 and CDR2 (germline): LGHNA, YSLEER.

This CDR3 reads CSVDGQGVGEQFF. DNA of the CDR3: TGCAGCGTTGATGGACAGGGGGTCGGTGAGCAGTTCTTC. The chain has TRBV29-1 and TRBJ2-1; 10 nucleotides align to TRBD1. The ends lost 3 bases at V and 9 bases at J; junction bases unmatched: 5. Germline V gene sequence: CDR1 SQVTM, CDR2 ANQGSEA. The CDR3 runs 13 residues.

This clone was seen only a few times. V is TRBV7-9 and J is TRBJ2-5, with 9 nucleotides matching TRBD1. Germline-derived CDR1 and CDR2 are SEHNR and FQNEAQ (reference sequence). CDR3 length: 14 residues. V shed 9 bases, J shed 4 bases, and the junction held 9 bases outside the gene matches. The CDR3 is CASVRGTGTETQYF. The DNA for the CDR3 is TGTGCCAGTGTCCGGGGGACAGGGACAGAGACCCAGTACTTC.

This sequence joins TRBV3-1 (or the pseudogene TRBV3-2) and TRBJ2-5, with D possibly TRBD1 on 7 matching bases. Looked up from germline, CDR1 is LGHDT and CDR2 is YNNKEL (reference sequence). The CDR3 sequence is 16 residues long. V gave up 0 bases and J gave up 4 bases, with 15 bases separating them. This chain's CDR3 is CASSQDINRGGETQYF. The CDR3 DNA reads TGTGCCAGCAGCCAAGATATTAACAGGGGAGGAGAGACCCAGTACTTC.

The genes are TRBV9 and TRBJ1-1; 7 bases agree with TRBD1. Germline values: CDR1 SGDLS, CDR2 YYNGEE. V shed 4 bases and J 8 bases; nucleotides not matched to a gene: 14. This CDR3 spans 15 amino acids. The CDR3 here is CASSKGTAVVSEAFF. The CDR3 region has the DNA TGTGCCAGCAGCAAAGGGACAGCCGTCGTAAGCGAAGCTTTCTTT.